This T cell receptor (beta chain) was found in a study of blood T cell repertoires in COVID-19. Study in general: Samples taken during acute and convalescent COVID-19 were collected in the United States, Italy and Spain.

Original processing notes: Amplification of reference gene primers was used by the study to estimate nucleated cell counts. TCRdb keeps only in-frame clones here, not all; method: immunoSEQ multiplex PCR. The V and J calls and clone size were taken over from that table, and D and trimming were inferred from the DNA. The profile shows 55,000 to 70,000 clones, around nine tenths of them singletons. The germline V gene encodes CDR1 SGHTA and CDR2 FQGNSA. Trimming removed 3 bases from V and 2 bases from J, with 10 bases in between. The CDR3 runs to 14 residues. The chain joins TRBV7-2 to TRBJ2-5; D is perhaps TRBD2 (5 bases). The receptor comes from a human donor in a cohort sampled during active COVID-19. What was sequenced was peripheral blood. The CDR3 DNA follows: TGTGCCAGCAGCTTCCGGACTGCTCAAGAGACCCAGTACTTC. Protein sequence: CASSFRTAQETQYF.